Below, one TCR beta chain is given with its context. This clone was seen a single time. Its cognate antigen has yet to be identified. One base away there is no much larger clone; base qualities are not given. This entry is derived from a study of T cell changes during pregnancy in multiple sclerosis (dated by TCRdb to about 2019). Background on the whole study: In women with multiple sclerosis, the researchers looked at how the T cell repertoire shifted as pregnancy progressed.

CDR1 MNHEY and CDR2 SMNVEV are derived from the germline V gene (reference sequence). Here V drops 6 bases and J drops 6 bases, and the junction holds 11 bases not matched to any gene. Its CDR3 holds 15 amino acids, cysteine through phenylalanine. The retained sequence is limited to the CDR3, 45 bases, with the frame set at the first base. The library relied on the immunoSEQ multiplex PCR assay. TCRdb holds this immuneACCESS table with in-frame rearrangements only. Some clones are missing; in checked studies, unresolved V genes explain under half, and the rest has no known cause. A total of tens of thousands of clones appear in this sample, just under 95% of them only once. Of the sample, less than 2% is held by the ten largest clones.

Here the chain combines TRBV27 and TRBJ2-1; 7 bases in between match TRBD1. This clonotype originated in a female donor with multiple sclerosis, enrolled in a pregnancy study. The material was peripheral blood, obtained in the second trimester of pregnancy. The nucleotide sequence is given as TGTGCCAGCAGCCCCGATGCGACAGGGATCAATGAGCAGTTCTTC. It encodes CASSPDATGINEQFF.